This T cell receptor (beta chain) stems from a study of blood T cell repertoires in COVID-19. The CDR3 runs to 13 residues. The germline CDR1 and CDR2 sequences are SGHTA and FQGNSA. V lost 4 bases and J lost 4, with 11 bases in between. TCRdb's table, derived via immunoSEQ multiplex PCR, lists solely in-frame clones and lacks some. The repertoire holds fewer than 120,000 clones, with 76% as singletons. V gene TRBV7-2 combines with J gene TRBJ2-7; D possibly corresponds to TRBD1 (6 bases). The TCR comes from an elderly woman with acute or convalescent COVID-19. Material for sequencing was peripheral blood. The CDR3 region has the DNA TGTGCCAGCAGCTCAAACAGGGATTACGAGCAGTACTTC. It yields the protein CASSSNRDYEQYF.